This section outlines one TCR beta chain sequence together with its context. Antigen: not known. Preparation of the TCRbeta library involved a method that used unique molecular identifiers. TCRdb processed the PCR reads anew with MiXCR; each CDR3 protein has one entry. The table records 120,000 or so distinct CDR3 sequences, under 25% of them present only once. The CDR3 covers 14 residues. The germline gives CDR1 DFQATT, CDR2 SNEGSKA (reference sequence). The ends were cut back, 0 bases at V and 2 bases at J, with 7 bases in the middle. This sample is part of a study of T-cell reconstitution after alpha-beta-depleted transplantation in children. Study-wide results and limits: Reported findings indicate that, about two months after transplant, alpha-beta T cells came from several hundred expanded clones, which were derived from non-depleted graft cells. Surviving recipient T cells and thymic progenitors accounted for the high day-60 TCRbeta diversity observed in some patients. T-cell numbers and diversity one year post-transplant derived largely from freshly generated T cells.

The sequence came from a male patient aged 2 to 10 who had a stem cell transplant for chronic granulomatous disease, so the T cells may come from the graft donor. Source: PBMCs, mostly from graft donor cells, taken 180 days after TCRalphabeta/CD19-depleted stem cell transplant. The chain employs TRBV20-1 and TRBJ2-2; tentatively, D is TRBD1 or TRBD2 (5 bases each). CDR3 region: CSAREGVNTGELFF. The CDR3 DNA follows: TGCAGTGCTAGAGAGGGGGTCAACACCGGGGAGCTGTTTTTT.